The 6 T cell receptor beta chains in this list originate from one sample, sequenced in a study of shared clonotypes between healthy human individuals. This table comes from immunoSEQ multiplex PCR, and its TCRdb copy is limited to in-frame clones, with some not included. The sample includes fewer than 100,000 clones, roughly two thirds of them seen just once. Sequencing used memory CD8+ T cells sorted from blood. Subset noted: CD45RO+ cells pooled with CCR7-negative TemRA cells. The receptors here all came from a man aged 25 to 40 in good health.

J is TRBJ1-2 and V is TRBV19, with TRBD1 identical over 10 bases. This CDR3 has 16 residues. The germline V gene has CDR1 LNHDA and CDR2 SQIVND (reference sequence). Trimming at V came to 5 bases and at J to 4 bases, leaving 10 bases not matched to a gene. CDR3 in amino acids: CASSRDDRGRGYGYTF. The DNA for the CDR3 is TGTGCCAGTAGTCGAGATGACAGGGGGCGCGGCTATGGCTACACCTTC. Combining the CDR3 with reference TRBV19 and TRBJ1-2 gives the whole variable domain DGGITQSPKYLFRKEGQNVTLSCEQNLNHDAMYWYRQDPGQGLRLIYYSQIVNDFQKGDIAEGYSVSREKKESFPLTVTSAQKNPTAFYLCASSRDDRGRGYGYTFGSGTRLTVV.

J is TRBJ1-3 and V is TRBV19, with TRBD1 identical over 8 bases. With 4 bases clipped from V and 0 bases from J, the junction kept 8 bases outside the gene matches. CDR3 length equals 17 residues. Per the germline V gene, CDR1 is LNHDA and CDR2 is SQIVND (reference sequence). CDR3 protein: CASSKTGALSSGNTIYF. CDR3 nucleotides: TGTGCCAGTAGTAAGACAGGGGCGCTGAGCTCTGGAAACACCATATATTTT.

A few counts support this clone. This chain connects TRBV5-1 to TRBJ1-4; 12 nucleotides line up with TRBD1. Germline assignment: CDR1 SGHRS and CDR2 YFSETQ. The CDR3 loop spans 19 amino acids. Trimming at V came to 1 base and at J to 2 bases, leaving 9 bases not matched to a gene. DNA for the CDR3: TGCGCCAGCAGCTTGACCGGGACAGGGGGCATTGGGACTAATGAAAAACTGTTTTTT. This gives the protein CASSLTGTGGIGTNEKLFF.

This clone was picked up a small number of times. DNA for the CDR3: TGTGCCATCAGTCCGGACTCCCCGGGAGATGGCACAGATACGCAGTATTTT. Protein: CAISPDSPGDGTDTQYF. The J gene is TRBJ2-3, the V gene TRBV10-3; D is perhaps TRBD2 (6 bases). CDR1 and CDR2 from the germline V gene are ENHRY and SYGVKD. The CDR3 sequence is 17 residues long. The ends were cut back, 5 bases at V and 1 base at J, with 19 bases in the middle.

This clone has a handful of counts. This chain joins TRBV25-1 and TRBJ1-2, with no clear D. The CDR3 is made up of 13 amino acids. The germline V gene encodes CDR1 MGHDK and CDR2 SYGVNS. V was pared by 6 bases and J by 1 base, with 9 bases between. The CDR3 loop reads CASRGSRNYGYTF. The CDR3 DNA follows: TGTGCCAGCAGGGGCAGCCGTAACTATGGCTACACCTTC.

CDR3 loop: CAFRTSGNGEQYF. The DNA of the CDR3 is TGTGCCTTTAGGACTAGCGGGAATGGCGAGCAGTACTTC. The V and J genes are TRBV30 and TRBJ2-7; 12 bases fit TRBD2. This CDR3 is 13 amino acids long. Germline-derived CDR1 and CDR2 are GTSNPN and SVGIG (reference sequence). V lost 7 bases and J lost 6; bases outside the gene matches: 7.